This TCR beta chain was found in a study of blood T cell repertoires in COVID-19. Study in general: Collection of acute and convalescent COVID-19 samples took place in the United States, Italy and Spain.

The CDR3 is made up of 13 amino acids. Trimming removed 7 bases from V and 1 base from J, with 8 bases in between. The germline CDR1 and CDR2 sequences are KGHDR and SFDVKD. In the original processing: Using reference gene primer amplification, nucleated cell counts were estimated. Sequencing used immunoSEQ multiplex PCR; TCRdb keeps in-frame clones, though not all of them. The V and J calls and clone size are taken from that table; D and trimming were inferred from the DNA. The sample records hundreds of thousands of clones, 65% to 85% being singletons. The specimen sequenced was PBMCs or T cells enriched from blood (not recorded which). This chain uses TRBV24-1 with TRBJ2-3, with a tentative D call TRBD2 (5 bases). The origin of this receptor is a young man with acute COVID-19. In DNA form, the CDR3 reads TGTGCCACCAGAGAGCGGCGCACAGATACGCAGTATTTT. As protein: CATRERRTDTQYF.